This section outlines one T cell receptor beta chain sequence together with its context. The method was immunoSEQ multiplex PCR; TCRdb's version includes in-frame clones alone and lacks a portion of them. The sample has roughly 130,000 clones; roughly 90% are singletons. This record comes from a study of T cell responses to AZD1222 COVID-19 vaccine. Trimming cost V 0 bases and J 7 bases, with 7 bases left between them. The length of the CDR3 is 12 residues. Germline assignment: CDR1 SGHRS and CDR2 YFSETQ. The sequencing here drew on peripheral blood, taken on day 0 of AZD1222 vaccination. The TCR sequence derives from an adult in good health. This rearrangement joins TRBV5-1 to TRBJ1-1; D not certain. The chain's CDR3 is CASSLERGEAFF. The CDR3 DNA reads TGCGCCAGCAGCTTGGAGCGGGGTGAAGCTTTCTTT.